Shown below are 27 T cell receptor beta chains from a single sample sequenced in a study of shared clonotypes between healthy human individuals. Assay used: immunoSEQ multiplex PCR; TCRdb lists only in-frame clones, some missing. The data hold 2.3 million or so clones, with 85% to 95% observed a single time. The sequenced material came from naive CD4+ T cells from PBMCs. The sample's subset: CD45RA+ positively selected. The origin of the receptors is a man aged 18-30 years in good health. Some clones in this sample may be carry-over from other donors' samples.

The chain is built from TRBV4-3 and TRBJ2-3; TRBD2 aligns across 12 bases. V shed 0 bases, J shed 5 bases, and the junction held 3 bases outside the gene matches. The CDR3 consists of 16 residues. Germline values: CDR1 LGHNA, CDR2 YSLEER. Here the CDR3 DNA reads TGCGCCAGCAGCCAAGAGACTAGCGGGGGCGGAGATACGCAGTATTTT. It specifies CASSQETSGGGDTQYF.

DNA for the CDR3: TGTGCCAGTTTTAGTCGTCATCAGGGCACCGGGGAGCTGTTTTTT. Amino acid sequence: CASFSRHQGTGELFF. The gene calls are TRBV28 and TRBJ2-2, with D perhaps matching TRBD1 (5 bases). Germline V lookup: CDR1 MDHEN, CDR2 SYDVKM. CDR3 length: 15 amino acids. Between the trimmed V and J ends, which lost 9 bases and 4 bases, there was a span of 18 bases.

The chain links TRBV7-3 to TRBJ1-1, with a tentative D call TRBD1 (5 bases). Trimming cost V 3 bases and J 4 bases, with 15 bases left between them. Germline V lookup: CDR1 SGHTA, CDR2 FQGTGA. CDR3 size: 15 residues. The CDR3 sequence: CASSFGAGMGTEAFF. The DNA of the CDR3 is TGTGCCAGCAGCTTTGGGGCAGGGATGGGCACTGAAGCTTTCTTT.

CDR3 in amino acids: CASSSRRLRIEPQHF. The DNA for the CDR3 is TGTGCCAGCAGCTCGAGACGGTTGCGTATTGAGCCCCAGCATTTT. The chain recombines TRBV5-8 with TRBJ1-5; unclear D gene. CDR3 size: 15 residues. Germline CDR1 is SGHTS and CDR2 is YDEGEE. The V and J ends lost 3 bases and 8 bases respectively, with 18 bases between them.

This rearrangement joins TRBV27 to TRBJ2-5; 7 positions match TRBD2. Germline CDR1 MNHEY, CDR2 SMNVEV (reference sequence). The CDR3 contains 14 residues. Losses at the gene ends were 3 bases for V and 5 bases for J; bases not matched to a gene: 6. The chain's CDR3 is CASSFAGAGETQYF. The CDR3 DNA is TGTGCCAGCAGTTTCGCGGGAGCTGGGGAGACCCAGTACTTC.

This chain joins TRBV28 and TRBJ2-1; TRBD2 matches at 11 bases. This CDR3 contains 15 residues. The germline V gene has CDR1 MDHEN and CDR2 SYDVKM. V dropped 6 bases and J dropped 8; count of bases not matched to a gene: 9. In DNA, the CDR3 is TGTGCCAGCAGGCCCACTAGCGGGAGCCCCCATGAGCAGTTCTTC. It yields the protein CASRPTSGSPHEQFF.

This clone has only one observation. This CDR3 is CASSPLGETQYF. In DNA form, the CDR3 reads TGTGCCAGCAGCCCCTTGGGAGAGACCCAGTACTTC. The chain carries TRBV7-4 and TRBJ2-5; unclear D gene. V dropped 5 bases and J dropped 4 bases, with 8 bases sitting between them. The CDR3 runs 12 residues. Per the germline V gene, CDR1 is SGHVT and CDR2 is SQSDAQ.

Turning to this clone: The same CDR3 also results from other DNA sequences found in this sample. The chain has TRBV6-1 and TRBJ1-1; no clear D. This CDR3 is 13 amino acids long. Trimming pared 4 bases from V and 0 bases from J, leaving 6 bases between. Germline V gene data show CDR1 as MNHNS and CDR2 as SASEGT. CDR3 in amino acids: CASSGQVNTEAFF. CDR3 coding DNA: TGTGCCAGCAGTGGGCAGGTGAACACTGAAGCTTTCTTT.

The chain has TRBV18 and TRBJ1-4, with D uncertain. Trimming left V 3 bases short and J 14 bases short, with 13 bases between. CDR1 is KGHSH and CDR2 is LQKENI in the germline V gene. The CDR3 is 12 amino acids. The CDR3 region is CASSPEVGRLFF. CDR3 DNA: TGTGCCAGCTCACCTGAAGTCGGTCGGCTGTTTTTT.

The chain has TRBV7-9 and TRBJ2-2; the D gene is possibly TRBD2 (5 bases). Trimming took off 5 bases at V and 1 base at J, with 11 bases between the two ends. This CDR3 is 15 amino acids long. Per the germline V gene, CDR1 is SEHNR and CDR2 is FQNEAQ (reference sequence). The CDR3 sequence is CASSRRDLNTGELFF. CDR3 nucleotides: TGTGCCAGCAGCCGACGGGATTTGAACACCGGGGAGCTGTTTTTT.

This clone was seen only once. The chain joins TRBV7-6 to TRBJ2-3; D gene uncertain. The V gene lost 3 bases and the J gene lost 0 bases, with 7 bases spanning the gap. CDR1 is SGHVS, CDR2 FNYEAQ, per germline. The CDR3 extends over 14 amino acids. CDR3 loop: CASSLGYSTDTQYF. In nucleotides, the CDR3 is TGTGCCAGCAGCTTGGGGTACAGCACAGATACGCAGTATTTT. Full variable domain (outside the CDR3, taken from reference TRBV7-6 and TRBJ2-3): GAGVSQSPRYKVTKRGQDVALRCDPISGHVSLYWYRQALGQGPEFLTYFNYEAQQDKSGLPNDRFSAERPEGSISTLTIQRTEQRDSAMYRCASSLGYSTDTQYFGPGTRLTVL.

V is TRBV25-1 and J is TRBJ1-2; no clear D gene. The germline V gene has CDR1 MGHDK and CDR2 SYGVNS. Trimming removed 2 bases from V and 5 bases from J, with 9 bases in between. CDR3 size: 13 residues. The CDR3 spells CASSERRTYGYTF. CDR3 bases: TGTGCCAGCAGTGAAAGGAGGACTTATGGCTACACCTTC.

V and J are TRBV5-1 and TRBJ1-2; 10 positions match TRBD1. This CDR3 comprises 13 residues. Germline CDR1 and CDR2: SGHRS and YFSETQ. The ends lost 4 bases at V and 6 bases at J; junction bases unmatched: 3. CDR3: CASSAGQGDGYTF. The CDR3 DNA reads as TGCGCCAGCAGCGCTGGACAGGGGGATGGCTACACCTTC.

This clone was found once. Other DNA sequences in the same sample also yield this CDR3. This chain joins TRBV27 and TRBJ2-6; no firm D call. V was cut by 2 bases and J by 4 bases, with 9 bases left in between. This CDR3 is 15 amino acids long. Germline V lookup: CDR1 MNHEY, CDR2 SMNVEV (reference sequence). The CDR3 DNA sequence: TGTGCCAGCAGTTTACGAGTAGCCGGGGCCAACGTCCTGACTTTC. Protein sequence: CASSLRVAGANVLTF.

The genes are TRBV6-6 and TRBJ1-2; possible D gene TRBD1, 5 bases. This CDR3 has 13 residues. Germline assignment: CDR1 MNHNY and CDR2 SVGAGI (reference sequence). V was trimmed by 10 bases and J by 4 bases, leaving 16 bases between them. Written as DNA, the CDR3 is TGTGCCACCCTAGAGGGGCGAGGCTATGGCTACACCTTC. Translated, it gives CATLEGRGYGYTF.

Comments on this clone: Other DNA sequences in the sample encode the same CDR3. The V call is TRBV6-5, the J call TRBJ1-2; possible D gene TRBD1, 5 bases. There are 14 residues in the CDR3. CDR1 and CDR2 from the germline V gene are MNHEY and SVGAGI. Trimming pared 0 bases from V and 3 bases from J, leaving 8 bases between. CDR3 protein: CASSYSSRDYGYTF. For the CDR3, the DNA is TGTGCCAGCAGTTACTCCAGCAGGGACTATGGCTACACCTTC.

A single count supports this clone. The chain has TRBV18 and TRBJ2-2; tentatively, D is TRBD1 or TRBD2 (5 bases each). The length of the CDR3 is 16 residues. Germline values: CDR1 KGHSH, CDR2 LQKENI. V lost 3 bases and J lost 2, with 13 bases in between. The CDR3 nucleotides are TGTGCCAGCTCACCTGTCGGGGCCACCAACACCGGGGAGCTGTTTTTT. Encoded protein: CASSPVGATNTGELFF.

The sample holds a few counts of this clone. The sample holds other DNA sequences that translate to the same CDR3. This chain connects TRBV18 to TRBJ1-1; D ambiguous. Germline V gene data show CDR1 as KGHSH and CDR2 as LQKENI. V lost 3 bases to trimming and J lost 1 base, with 6 bases between them. The CDR3 extends over 13 amino acids. Here the CDR3 reads CASSPRTNTEAFF. CDR3 bases: TGTGCCAGCTCACCGCGGACGAACACTGAAGCTTTCTTT.

The rearrangement joins TRBV29-1 to TRBJ2-5, with 7 bases aligning to TRBD2. CDR3 length equals 14 residues. In germline, CDR1 is SQVTM, CDR2 ANQGSEA. V lost 5 bases and J lost 5; bases outside the gene matches: 11. CDR3 sequence reads: CSVRQRERWETQYF. In nucleotides, the CDR3 is TGCAGCGTTCGGCAGCGGGAAAGGTGGGAGACCCAGTACTTC.

The chain joins TRBV28 to TRBJ1-4, with D unresolved. This CDR3 region has 15 residues. V shed 6 bases and J shed 5 bases, with 16 bases lying between them. The V gene's germline CDR1 is MDHEN and CDR2 SYDVKM. The CDR3 region has the DNA TGTGCCAGCAGCGCCTTATGGGCCCTCAATGAAAAACTGTTTTTT. Its protein product is CASSALWALNEKLFF.

The chain recombines TRBV23-1 with TRBJ2-7, with 9 bases fitting TRBD1. TRBV23-1 is assigned to the ORF class and has an uncertain function. CDR3 length: 12 residues. The V segment lost 6 bases and the J segment 7 bases; nucleotides outside the gene matches: 4. This CDR3 reads CASRRTGDEQYF. In nucleotides, the CDR3 is TGCGCCAGCAGGAGGACAGGGGATGAGCAGTACTTC.

The J gene is TRBJ2-2, the V gene TRBV7-2; 10 nucleotides match TRBD2. Germline loops: CDR1 SGHTA, CDR2 FQGNSA. After removal of 10 bases from V and 2 bases from J, the junction contained 16 bases not matched to a gene. The CDR3 runs to 18 residues. In DNA, the CDR3 is TGTGCCAAGGCCAGGACTAGCGGAATTCCACTTAACACCGGGGAGCTGTTTTTT. Translation: CAKARTSGIPLNTGELFF.

The V and J genes are TRBV2 and TRBJ2-7, with TRBD2 identical over 14 bases. The germline V gene encodes CDR1 SNHLY and CDR2 FYNNEI. The V and J ends lost 5 bases and 9 bases, in that order; junction bases with no gene match: 6. The CDR3 consists of 14 residues. Written as DNA, the CDR3 is TGTGCCAGCAGTCCTCGACTAGCGGGAGGGGTGCAGTACTTC. This translates into CASSPRLAGGVQYF. The full variable domain, with the rest looked up from reference TRBV2 and TRBJ2-7, is EPEVTQTPSHQVTQMGQEVILRCVPISNHLYFYWYRQILGQKVEFLVSFYNNEISEKSEIFDDQFSVERPDGSNFTLKIRSTKLEDSAMYFCASSPRLAGGVQYFGPGTRLTVT.

The rearrangement uses TRBV7-3 and TRBJ2-1; 14 positions match TRBD2. The CDR3 totals 15 residues. V was clipped by 5 bases and J by 7 bases; unmatched bases: 4. CDR1 SGHTA and CDR2 FQGTGA come from the germline V gene. CDR3 sequence: CASSRGLAGANEQFF. The DNA for the CDR3 is TGTGCCAGCAGCAGGGGACTAGCGGGAGCTAATGAGCAGTTCTTC.

V and J are TRBV7-6 and TRBJ2-7; D not certain. CDR1 and CDR2 from the germline V gene are SGHVS and FNYEAQ. This CDR3 region has 14 residues. The V end was cut by 1 base, the J end by 0 bases, with 7 bases between. CDR3 in amino acids: CASSLEEISYEQYF. The CDR3 DNA follows: TGTGCCAGCAGCTTAGAGGAAATCTCCTACGAGCAGTACTTC. The whole variable domain, filled in from reference TRBV7-6 and TRBJ2-7, reads GAGVSQSPRYKVTKRGQDVALRCDPISGHVSLYWYRQALGQGPEFLTYFNYEAQQDKSGLPNDRFSAERPEGSISTLTIQRTEQRDSAMYRCASSLEEISYEQYFGPGTRLTVT.

The chain couples TRBV6-6 to TRBJ1-3; D is unclear. Trimming took off 10 bases at V and 0 bases at J, with 4 bases between the two ends. The length of the CDR3 is 11 residues. Germline V lookup: CDR1 MNHNY, CDR2 SVGAGI (reference sequence). The CDR3 spells CATSSGNTIYF. CDR3 in DNA: TGTGCCACCAGCTCTGGAAACACCATATATTTT.

This clone was counted once. The chain uses TRBV29-1 and TRBJ1-1; D not resolved. This CDR3 contains 13 residues. Deletions cut 4 bases from V and 3 bases from J, with 12 bases between. CDR1 is SQVTM and CDR2 is ANQGSEA in the germline V gene. This CDR3 is CSVGQQIDTEAFF. The CDR3 region has the DNA TGCAGCGTTGGTCAACAGATTGACACTGAAGCTTTCTTT. Combining the CDR3 with reference TRBV29-1 and TRBJ1-1 gives the whole variable domain SAVISQKPSRDICQRGTSLTIQCQVDSQVTMMFWYRQQPGQSLTLIATANQGSEATYESGFVIDKFPISRPNLTFSTLTVSNMSPEDSSIYLCSVGQQIDTEAFFGQGTRLTVV.